This TCR beta chain originates from a study of cytomegalovirus exposure and HLA in healthy donors (dated by TCRdb to between 2016 and 2019). Turning to the overall study: In an earlier analysis of under 750 of the donors, approximately 260 Gb of sequence data and approximately 100 million unique TCR beta sequences from about 180 million T cells were reported. A separate validation cohort of about 110 different subjects was used in addition to the 666-subject first cohort. The T cell repertoires of several hundred subjects were profiled by immunosequencing and related to cytomegalovirus serostatus. The study was designed to test whether signatures of past pathogen exposure could be identified by cataloging public T cell receptors. Typing coverage varied by locus: roughly 620-640 donors for A, B, C, DRB1 and DQB1; 522 for DQA1; some 610 for DPA1; approximately 450 for DPB1. Donor age, sex, ethnicity and CMV serostatus were compiled alongside the repertoire data. Of the 350 to 450 genotyped donors, roughly 80% fell in the genetic ancestry cluster associated with self-reported Caucasian donors. A later genetic analysis used genome-wide SNP genotypes for about 65% of the 666 donors, treating that subset as a discovery cohort. To predict cytomegalovirus infection status, the study combined high-throughput TCR immunosequencing, statistical association of individual TCRs with disease status, and machine learning. In a later analysis, previously published TCR beta repertoires from roughly 710 donors were re-analyzed and high-resolution HLA genotyping was added so that TCR occurrence patterns could be studied. Because of strong linkage in the cohort, roughly five DR-DQ haplotypes were treated as single units for association and clustering. Across around 400 genotyped donors of the cohort, an average of about 250,000 unique TCR beta nucleotide sequences per donor were sequenced, and 15% to 20% of those sequences were non-productive. An earlier analysis of roughly 580 of the donors used high-throughput TCR beta sequencing to judge whether each TCR beta V gene segment behaved as functional or pseudogenic. All discovery cohort repertoires had been generated on a single sequencing platform. Rather than drawing on any new phenotypic data, the later analysis identified candidate immune exposures from TCR beta sequences and the way those sequences occurred across donors. Class I and class II HLA loci were covered by the typing at four-digit resolution. Roughly 300 gigabases of sequencing data and approximately 80 million unique TCR sequences were included in an early release covering 550 to 800 HLA-typed donors.

In total, about 650 healthy bone marrow donors made up the cohort. At the time of sampling, every cohort member was nominally healthy, though immune exposures that went unrecorded were likely present. The donor was CMV seronegative and belonged to the group of 350 to 400 seronegative cohort members. Each donor provided a peripheral blood sample, and peripheral blood mononuclear cells were used for TCR beta sequencing. The Qiagen DNeasy Blood Extraction Kit was used to extract genomic DNA from the blood cell samples. Points the paper makes about the study in general: The sequencing pipeline was judged likely to have produced a cluster of highly shared sequence variants as a technical artifact. In a later analysis, HLA-associated TCR beta chains were found to be more clonally expanded and to have lower generation probabilities than equally common non-associated chains. In an earlier analysis of a few hundred of the donors, most TCR beta V segments were observed in productive rearrangements about 90% or about 30% of the time, broadly matching IMGT annotations. In a later analysis, most CMV-associated TCR beta chains were found to appear HLA-restricted, with HLA associations seemingly driven largely by CMV exposure. Cytomegalovirus status was reported to be diagnosed by the classifier with high specificity and sensitivity in both the original and validation cohorts. A later analysis found that TCR association rates varied across HLA loci, with DRB1 alleles showing the most associated TCRs and HLA-C alleles the fewest. The earlier analysis of 450 to 700 of the donors excluded roughly 17 rarely observed V segments, including chromosome 9 orphons, because counts were too low. In a later genetic analysis, fewer N-insertions in productive TCRs were reported among donors in an Asian-associated ancestry cluster than the roughly 700-donor mean. The only immune exposure information available for the cohort was CMV serostatus. A later analysis associated 15,000 to 20,000 TCR beta sequences with specific HLA alleles at a false discovery rate of 0.05. Some IMGT-functional V segments, including TRBV6-2 and TRBV6-3, could not be told apart with the 87-base-pair reads, so those segments were excluded. Correlated functional status among segregating V segments might reflect linkage disequilibrium, but an unknown experimental factor could not be ruled out. In a later analysis, several top co-occurrence clusters were reported to appear linked to parvovirus B19, influenza, CMV and Epstein-Barr virus. Roughly uniform sequencing depth across donors was assumed in presence/absence analyses, although this assumption may not hold. HLA typing was unavailable for some donors at each locus, so association tests used only the typed subset. In vitro tests confirmed that a few of the cytomegalovirus-associated TCR beta chains recognize cytomegalovirus antigens. Only TCR beta chains were sequenced in this cohort, and the absence of alpha or paired-chain data limited detectable features. In the study, some 180 TCR beta chains were listed as associated with cytomegalovirus. Strong co-occurrence of HLA alleles, especially DR and DQ, made assigning TCR associations to individual alleles difficult. The authors suggested that the approach could potentially be generalized to other disease states and immunological phenotypes. While some public TCRs were present in many individuals, most TCR sequences turned up only very rarely across donors. An association between a missense DCLRE1C variant and V-gene and J-gene trimming of TCR beta chains was found in a later genetic analysis and replicated in an independent cohort. A further reported finding was that TCR beta sequences accurately predicted the HLA-A and HLA-B alleles for most subjects in the first cohort.

Regarding this clone: The antigen it recognizes is unknown.

The germline V gene provides CDR1 MDHEN and CDR2 SYDVKM. V is trimmed back by 4 bases and J by 5 bases, and the junction contains 4 bases that no gene match accounts for. The CDR3 starts with the cysteine, ends with the phenylalanine, and has 15 residues. Only the CDR3 part of the read is kept: 45 bases, read in frame from the first base. Libraries came from the immunoSEQ multiplex PCR assay. For the multiplex PCR, a mixture combining 60 forward primers for TCR Vbeta segments and 13 reverse primers for TCR Jbeta segments was used. Amplification of the CDR3 region of rearranged TCR beta genes was performed with a multiplex PCR assay on genomic DNA. The amplified TCR beta libraries were sequenced on the Illumina HiSeq System as 87-base-pair reads. Turning to the authors' computational methods: A later analysis counted 75 million to 100 million unique TCR beta chains across the 550 to 700 repertoires, and roughly 10 million of these chains were shared by at least two donors. To remove PCR and sequencing errors, raw reads were error-corrected and collapsed into unique sequences using a nearest-neighbor algorithm that merged closely related sequences. V, D and J gene segments were assigned by aligning CDR3 sequences to IMGT reference sequences. For a sequence to be retained, at least a six-nucleotide match to both a V gene segment and a J gene segment was required. A rearrangement was called productive if the CDR3 had no stop codons and remained in frame with V and J, and every other rearrangement was called non-productive. Following IMGT convention, CDR3 was defined as the stretch from the second conserved V-encoded cysteine to the conserved J-encoded phenylalanine. The earlier analysis of fewer than 750 of the donors excluded sequences that lacked an unambiguous match to a single V gene segment. In an earlier analysis of 587 of the donors, a V segment was called functional when productive rearrangements were above 56.7%, and segregating when the standard deviation between donors exceeded 5%. A statistical classification framework was built to diagnose cytomegalovirus status from the catalog of TCR beta chain sequences. In a later analysis, TCR nucleotide sequences were compared against IMGT/GENE-DB human TR gene sequences so that V and J genes could be assigned. A later analysis assigned CDR3 sequences and most-parsimonious VDJ recombination scenarios with the TCRdist pipeline. In a later analysis, every TCR beta chain was defined by the combination of its CDR3 amino acid sequence and its V-gene family, and reads without a unique V-gene family were dropped. A later analysis removed 450 to 600 highly shared, low-generation-probability nucleotide sequences to deal with suspected cross-contamination and a sequencing artifact. In a later analysis, a clonal expansion index for each public chain was calculated from normalized within-repertoire ranks of inferred template counts. In a later analysis, generation probabilities were computed using a VDJ recombination model fitted to out-of-frame rearrangements, and the results were checked against IGoR. Hypergeometric tests were used in a later analysis to score TCR-TCR, TCR-HLA and TCR-CMV co-occurrence, with a repertoire-size bias correction applied to the TCR pairs. In a later analysis, false discovery rates were estimated by permuting HLA or CMV assignments 20 times. A later analysis grouped co-occurring TCRs with DBSCAN, adding TCRdist sequence similarity when clustering within HLA-allele-positive subsets. Repertoires with fewer than 30,000 or more than 120,000 public chains, plus five repertoires with anomalous nucleotide sharing, were excluded from co-occurrence clustering. Here the immuneACCESS table is served through TCRdb, limited to in-frame sequences with V and J called. Missing clones are a known gap in these copies; in checked studies unresolved V genes cover under half, and the rest lacks a known reason. The DNA gave D and trimming, while V, J and clone size come from that table. This sample's listing comprises roughly 120,000 clones. The ten top clones hold roughly 1% of the sample.

The chain was built from TRBV28 and TRBJ2-2; 10 middle bases align to TRBD1. The source material was PBMCs. The source is a man between 18 and 35 years old in good health and CMV-seronegative. The CDR3 region has the sequence CASSSPGQGTGELFF. The DNA sequence is as follows: TGTGCCAGCAGTTCACCGGGACAGGGGACCGGGGAGCTGTTTTTT.